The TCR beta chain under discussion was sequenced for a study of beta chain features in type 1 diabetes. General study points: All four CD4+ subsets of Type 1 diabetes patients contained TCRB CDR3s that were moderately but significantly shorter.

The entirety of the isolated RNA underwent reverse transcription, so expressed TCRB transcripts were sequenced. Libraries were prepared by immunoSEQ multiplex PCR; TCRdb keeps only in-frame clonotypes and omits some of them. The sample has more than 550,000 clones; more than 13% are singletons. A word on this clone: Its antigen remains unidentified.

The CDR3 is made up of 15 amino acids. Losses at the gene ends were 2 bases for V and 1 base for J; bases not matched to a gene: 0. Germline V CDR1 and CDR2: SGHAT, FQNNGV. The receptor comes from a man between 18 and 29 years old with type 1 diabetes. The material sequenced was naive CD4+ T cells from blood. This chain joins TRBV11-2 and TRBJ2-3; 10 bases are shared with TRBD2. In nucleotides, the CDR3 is TGTGCCAGCAGCTTACTAGCGGGAGGCACAGATACGCAGTATTTT. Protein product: CASSLLAGGTDTQYF.